These 10 T cell receptor beta chains came from one sample sequenced in a study of blood T cell repertoires in COVID-19. This table comes from immunoSEQ multiplex PCR, and its TCRdb copy is limited to in-frame clones, with some not included. The table records 260,000 or so clones, roughly 85% of them present only once. Material for sequencing was PBMCs or T cells enriched from blood (not recorded which). Receptor source: a woman between 35 and 50 years old who had been exposed to COVID-19.

The rearrangement joins TRBV2 to TRBJ1-2, with TRBD1 matching 8 bases. The CDR3 is 15 amino acids. Germline V gene sequence: CDR1 SNHLY, CDR2 FYNNEI. J was trimmed by 3 bases and V by 6 bases; bases with no gene match: 9. In DNA, the CDR3 is TGTGCCAGCAGCCCCGGGACAGGACCCCACTATGGCTACACCTTC. It codes for CASSPGTGPHYGYTF.

This clone was seen only a few times. The rearrangement joins TRBV14 to TRBJ1-4; tentative D call: TRBD1 (6 bases). CDR1 is SGHDN, CDR2 FVKESK, per germline. The CDR3 is 14 residues long. V was trimmed by 1 base and J by 6 bases, leaving 9 bases between them. CDR3 sequence: CASSQAGGHEKLFF. The DNA for the CDR3 is TGTGCCAGCAGCCAAGCGGGGGGCCATGAAAAACTGTTTTTT.

The chain carries TRBV19 and TRBJ2-7, with D unresolved. Germline-derived CDR1 and CDR2 are LNHDA and SQIVND (reference sequence). The CDR3 has 13 residues. V was shortened by 4 bases and J by 3 bases, with 10 bases between the two germline ends. CDR3: CASSRPGNYEQYF. CDR3 nucleotides: TGTGCCAGTAGTAGGCCAGGCAACTACGAGCAGTACTTC. The variable domain in full, completed from reference TRBV19 and TRBJ2-7, reads DGGITQSPKYLFRKEGQNVTLSCEQNLNHDAMYWYRQDPGQGLRLIYYSQIVNDFQKGDIAEGYSVSREKKESFPLTVTSAQKNPTAFYLCASSRPGNYEQYFGPGTRLTVT.

The chain is built from TRBV9 and TRBJ1-4; a possible D gene is TRBD1 (5 bases). The CDR3 is made up of 13 amino acids. Germline loops: CDR1 SGDLS, CDR2 YYNGEE. V was clipped by 4 bases and J by 7 bases, with 11 bases between them. CDR3 region: CASSPYRSEKLFF. The CDR3 DNA reads TGTGCCAGCAGCCCCTACAGGAGTGAAAAACTGTTTTTT. The full variable domain, its missing parts supplied by reference TRBV9 and TRBJ1-4, is DSGVTQTPKHLITATGQRVTLRCSPRSGDLSVYWYQQSLDQGLQFLIQYYNGEERAKGNILERFSAQQFPDLHSELNLSSLELGDSALYFCASSPYRSEKLFFGSGTQLSVL.

The rearrangement links TRBV24-1 to TRBJ1-2; the match to TRBD1 covers 7 bases. The CDR3 spans 13 residues. V lost 5 bases, J lost 8 bases, and 7 bases stayed unmatched. Germline CDR1 and CDR2: KGHDR and SFDVKD. Here the CDR3 DNA reads TGTGCCACCAGTGGCTCCGGGACAGCCGGCTACACCTTC. It specifies CATSGSGTAGYTF.

A word on this clone: One junction end disagrees with the germline gene, perhaps due to a read error. V usage is TRBV2 and J usage is TRBJ2-1; 8 bases line up with TRBD1. Germline values: CDR1 SNHLY, CDR2 FYNNEI. The CDR3 contains 11 residues. The CDR3 bases are TGTGCCAGCAGCCCCGAGGACAGGGTGGTCTTC. Amino acids: CASSPEDRVVF.

J is TRBJ2-3 and V is TRBV7-2; TRBD2 matches at 10 bases. CDR1 and CDR2 from the germline V gene are SGHTA and FQGNSA. V was pared by 3 bases and J by 6 bases, with 6 bases of the junction left unmatched. The CDR3 totals 15 residues. CDR3 residues: CASSFSAGGPDTQYF. The CDR3 DNA reads TGTGCCAGCAGCTTTTCAGCGGGGGGGCCCGATACGCAGTATTTT.

This clone was picked up a small number of times. CDR3 DNA: TGTGCCAGCAGCGCTCAGGGAAATCTCGAGCAGTACTTC. It codes for CASSAQGNLEQYF. V and J are TRBV11-2 and TRBJ2-7, with D maybe TRBD1 (5 bases). The CDR3 length is 13 residues. Per germline, CDR1 SGHAT and CDR2 FQNNGV. The V end was cut by 5 bases, the J end by 6 bases, with 14 bases between.

The rearrangement links TRBV19 to TRBJ2-3; 7 bases map to TRBD1. Germline V lookup: CDR1 LNHDA, CDR2 SQIVND (reference sequence). The CDR3 has 15 residues. The J segment lost 0 bases and the V segment lost 11 bases, leaving 11 bases of the junction unmatched. CDR3 residues: CAVGLRDSSTDTQYF. The CDR3 DNA is TGTGCCGTAGGGCTTCGGGACAGTAGCACAGATACGCAGTATTTT. Drawing the rest from reference TRBV19 and TRBJ2-3, the complete variable domain is DGGITQSPKYLFRKEGQNVTLSCEQNLNHDAMYWYRQDPGQGLRLIYYSQIVNDFQKGDIAEGYSVSREKKESFPLTVTSAQKNPTAFYLCAVGLRDSSTDTQYFGPGTRLTVL.

The chain carries TRBV4-1 and TRBJ2-7, with D possibly matching TRBD1 (6 bases). Germline V lookup: CDR1 MGHRA, CDR2 YSYEKL. This CDR3 has 16 amino acids. The V end was cut by 1 base, the J end by 0 bases, with 13 bases between. DNA for the CDR3: TGCGCCAGCAGCCAAGTGGCAGGGGCGAGCTCCTACGAGCAGTACTTC. It codes for CASSQVAGASSYEQYF.